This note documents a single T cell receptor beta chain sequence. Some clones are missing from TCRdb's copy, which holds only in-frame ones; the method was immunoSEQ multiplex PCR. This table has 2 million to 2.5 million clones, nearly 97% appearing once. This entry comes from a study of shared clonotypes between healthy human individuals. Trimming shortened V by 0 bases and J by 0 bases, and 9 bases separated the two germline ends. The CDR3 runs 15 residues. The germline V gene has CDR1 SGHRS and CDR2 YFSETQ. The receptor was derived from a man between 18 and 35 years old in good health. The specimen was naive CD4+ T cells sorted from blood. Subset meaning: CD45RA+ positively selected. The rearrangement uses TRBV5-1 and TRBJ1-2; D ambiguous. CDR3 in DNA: TGCGCCAGCAGCTTGGAACGAGGGACTAACTATGGCTACACCTTC. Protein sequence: CASSLERGTNYGYTF.